This T cell receptor beta chain appears in the sequencing data of a study of technical replicates of blood from several donors. The method was immunoSEQ multiplex PCR; TCRdb's version includes in-frame clones alone and lacks a portion of them. The sample shows more than 65,000 clones, about nine tenths of them seen only once. The ends lost 0 bases at V and 10 bases at J; junction bases unmatched: 7. Germline-derived CDR1 and CDR2 are LGHNA and YSLEER. The CDR3 extends over 16 amino acids. The chain uses TRBV4-3 and TRBJ2-1; 12 nucleotides line up with TRBD2. Sequencing was done on a sample of T cells isolated from PBMCs. This TCR was sampled from a human donor in good health. The DNA for the CDR3 is TGCGCCAGCAGCCAAGATTCTACTAGCGGGAGGCCAGAGCAGTTCTTC. Amino acid sequence: CASSQDSTSGRPEQFF.